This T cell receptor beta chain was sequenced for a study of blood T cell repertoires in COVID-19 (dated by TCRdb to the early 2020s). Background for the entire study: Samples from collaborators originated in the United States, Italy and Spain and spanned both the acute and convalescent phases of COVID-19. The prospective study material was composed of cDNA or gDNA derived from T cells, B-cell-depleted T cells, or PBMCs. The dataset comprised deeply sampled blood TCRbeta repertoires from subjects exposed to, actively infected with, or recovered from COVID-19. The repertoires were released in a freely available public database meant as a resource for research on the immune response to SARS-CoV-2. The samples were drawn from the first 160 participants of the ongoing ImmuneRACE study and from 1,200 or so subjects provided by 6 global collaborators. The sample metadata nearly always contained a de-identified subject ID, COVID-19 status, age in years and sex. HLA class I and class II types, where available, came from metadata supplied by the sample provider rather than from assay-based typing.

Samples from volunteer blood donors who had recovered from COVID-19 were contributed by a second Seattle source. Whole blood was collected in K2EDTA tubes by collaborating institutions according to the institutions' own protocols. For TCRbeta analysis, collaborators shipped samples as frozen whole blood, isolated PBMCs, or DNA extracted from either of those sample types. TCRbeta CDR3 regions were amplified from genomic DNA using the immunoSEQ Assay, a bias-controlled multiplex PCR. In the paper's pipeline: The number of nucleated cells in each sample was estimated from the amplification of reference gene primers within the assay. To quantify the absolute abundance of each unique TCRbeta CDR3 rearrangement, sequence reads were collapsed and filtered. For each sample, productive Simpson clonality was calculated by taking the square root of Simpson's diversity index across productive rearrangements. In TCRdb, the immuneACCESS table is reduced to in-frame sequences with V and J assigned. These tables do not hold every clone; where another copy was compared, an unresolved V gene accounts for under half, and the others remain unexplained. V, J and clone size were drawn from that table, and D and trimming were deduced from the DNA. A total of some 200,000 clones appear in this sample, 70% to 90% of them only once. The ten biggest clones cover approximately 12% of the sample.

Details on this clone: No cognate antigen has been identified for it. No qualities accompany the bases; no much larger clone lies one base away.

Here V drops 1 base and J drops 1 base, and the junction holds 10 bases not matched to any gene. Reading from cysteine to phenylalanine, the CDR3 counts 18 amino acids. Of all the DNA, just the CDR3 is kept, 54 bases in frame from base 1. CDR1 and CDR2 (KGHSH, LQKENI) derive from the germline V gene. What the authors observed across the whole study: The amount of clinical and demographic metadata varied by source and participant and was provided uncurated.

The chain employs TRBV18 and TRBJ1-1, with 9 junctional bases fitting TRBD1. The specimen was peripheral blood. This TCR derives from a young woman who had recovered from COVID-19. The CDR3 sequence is CASSPLLSGTGRNTEAFF. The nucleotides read TGTGCCAGCTCACCACTTTTATCCGGGACAGGGCGGAACACTGAAGCTTTCTTT.